The 25 T cell receptor beta chains below all came from one sample that was sequenced in a study of control samples from healthy donors and cancer patients. Profiled with immunoSEQ multiplex PCR; TCRdb holds only in-frame clones, not every one. Of 150,000 to 200,000 clones listed, 90% to 95% were seen once; the top ten hold approximately 1.4%. Sequencing was carried out using blood. The receptors here all came from a woman in her 30s in good health.

The chain is built from TRBV7-6 and TRBJ2-1; maybe TRBD1 (5 bases). The germline gives CDR1 SGHVS, CDR2 FNYEAQ. CDR3 length: 15 amino acids. V was trimmed by 3 bases and J by 2 bases, leaving 11 bases between them. The CDR3 DNA sequence: TGTGCCAGCAGCTTCCTTGCAGGGACCTACAATGAGCAGTTCTTC. Its translation: CASSFLAGTYNEQFF.

The chain is built from TRBV11-2 and TRBJ2-1, with 8 bases identical to TRBD1. There are 13 residues in the CDR3. Germline V CDR1 and CDR2: SGHAT, FQNNGV. The V gene end was trimmed by 5 bases and the J gene end by 8 bases; junction bases not matched to a gene: 5. The CDR3 sequence is CASSGYRGYEQFF. For the CDR3, the DNA is TGTGCCAGCAGCGGATACAGGGGGTATGAGCAGTTCTTC.

V gene TRBV3-1 (or the pseudogene TRBV3-2) combines with J gene TRBJ2-3; TRBD2 aligns across 11 bases. After removal of 3 bases from V and 5 bases from J, the junction contained 4 bases not matched to a gene. Germline loops: CDR1 LGHDT, CDR2 YNNKEL (reference sequence). The CDR3 has 15 amino acids. The CDR3 loop reads CASSHMGLAEDTQYF. DNA for the CDR3: TGTGCCAGCAGCCATATGGGACTAGCGGAAGATACGCAGTATTTT.

This clone has only one observation. The chain joins TRBV6-7 to TRBJ2-2; TRBD2 agrees at 8 bases. TRBV6-7 is an open reading frame whose function is uncertain. Germline trimming cut 6 bases from V and 7 bases from J; bases unmatched to any gene: 7. The CDR3 is 14 amino acids. CDR3 amino acids: CASRPGLGLGELFF. The CDR3 DNA sequence: TGTGCCAGCAGGCCGGGACTAGGTCTCGGGGAGCTGTTTTTT.

J is TRBJ2-1 and V is TRBV19, with TRBD2 identical over 12 bases. Germline CDR1 reads LNHDA; CDR2 reads SQIVND (reference sequence). The CDR3 has 17 amino acids. V was clipped by 1 base and J by 5 bases; unmatched bases: 6. CDR3 in DNA: TGTGCCAGTAGTATAGGGACTAGCGGGGCAGTAAACAATGAGCAGTTCTTC. This translates into CASSIGTSGAVNNEQFF.

The gene calls are TRBV2 and TRBJ2-1, with 10 nucleotides matching TRBD2. Germline CDR1 reads SNHLY; CDR2 reads FYNNEI. CDR3 length equals 15 residues. V lost 2 bases to trimming and J lost 7 bases; unmatched junction nucleotides: 5. The CDR3 region is CASSELAGVGNEQFF. In DNA form, the CDR3 reads TGTGCCAGCAGTGAACTAGCGGGGGTTGGGAATGAGCAGTTCTTC.

This chain uses TRBV6-2 or TRBV6-3 with TRBJ2-7; 8 bases align to TRBD2. CDR1 is MNHEY and CDR2 is SVGEGT in the germline V gene. After removal of 0 bases from V and 5 bases from J, the junction contained 6 bases not matched to a gene. This CDR3 is 15 amino acids long. As DNA, the CDR3 is TGTGCCAGCAGTTACTCAGCGGGAGAGTCCAACGAGCAGTACTTC. This gives the protein CASSYSAGESNEQYF.

This clone was observed a single time. This sequence joins TRBV11-3 and TRBJ1-1; D gene uncertain. Deletions cut 3 bases from V and 1 base from J, with 9 bases between. From germline, CDR1 is SGHNT and CDR2 YENEEA. The CDR3 has 14 amino acids. The DNA of the CDR3 is TGTGCCAGCAGCTTCCGTAAGGGGAACACTGAAGCTTTCTTT. The encoded protein is CASSFRKGNTEAFF.

J is TRBJ2-7 and V is TRBV5-1, with TRBD1 matching over 7 bases. After removal of 4 bases from V and 2 bases from J, the junction contained 3 bases not matched to a gene. The CDR3 extends over 13 amino acids. Germline CDR1 and CDR2: SGHRS and YFSETQ. This chain's CDR3 is CASSRDSPYEQYF. The CDR3 DNA reads as TGCGCCAGCAGCAGGGACAGTCCCTACGAGCAGTACTTC.

The chain carries TRBV27 and TRBJ2-7; tentative D call: TRBD1 (6 bases). V dropped 2 bases and J dropped 6 bases, with 11 bases sitting between them. CDR1 and CDR2 (germline): MNHEY, SMNVEV (reference sequence). CDR3 length equals 13 residues. CDR3 nucleotide sequence: TGTGCCAGCAGTTTACTTAGACAGGCCGAGCAGTACTTC. It translates to CASSLLRQAEQYF.

The chain links TRBV28 to TRBJ2-3; 9 bases line up with TRBD2. The J segment lost 4 bases and the V segment lost 2 bases, leaving 4 bases of the junction unmatched. The germline V gene encodes CDR1 MDHEN and CDR2 SYDVKM. This CDR3 has 15 residues. In nucleotides, the CDR3 is TGTGCCAGCAGTTTAGTTAGCGGGGGTCCAGATACGCAGTATTTT. Its protein is CASSLVSGGPDTQYF. The full variable domain, in which reference TRBV28 and TRBJ2-3 provide the parts outside the CDR3, is DVKVTQSSRYLVKRTGEKVFLECVQDMDHENMFWYRQDPGLGLRLIYFSYDVKMKEKGDIPEGYSVSREKKERFSLILESASTNQTSMYLCASSLVSGGPDTQYFGPGTRLTVL.

CDR3 protein: CAWSTGQGYGYTF. The DNA for the CDR3 is TGTGCCTGGAGTACAGGACAGGGCTATGGCTACACCTTC. This chain connects TRBV30 to TRBJ1-2; 8 bases are shared with TRBD1. Trimming cost V 2 bases and J 4 bases; bases outside gene matches: 3. CDR3 length equals 13 residues. The germline gives CDR1 GTSNPN, CDR2 SVGIG (reference sequence).

The chain uses TRBV19 and TRBJ1-6; no clear D gene. The CDR3 extends over 16 amino acids. Germline V gene data show CDR1 as LNHDA and CDR2 as SQIVND (reference sequence). V gave up 1 base and J gave up 3 bases, with 10 bases separating them. The CDR3 DNA reads as TGTGCCAGTAGTATAGGAGGCACCGACTATAATTCACCCCTCCACTTT. Protein sequence: CASSIGGTDYNSPLHF.

This chain uses TRBV30 with TRBJ1-3; 11 positions match TRBD1. V lost 2 bases to trimming and J lost 4 bases; unmatched junction nucleotides: 4. The germline CDR1 and CDR2 sequences are GTSNPN and SVGIG (reference sequence). This CDR3 comprises 15 residues. CDR3 sequence reads: CAWSFGQGAGNTIYF. The CDR3 coding sequence is TGTGCCTGGAGTTTCGGACAGGGGGCGGGAAACACCATATATTTT.

The chain links TRBV7-8 to TRBJ2-7; D uncertain. The CDR3 spans 13 residues. Germline CDR1 is SGHVS and CDR2 is FQNEAQ. Trimming pared 5 bases from V and 2 bases from J, leaving 10 bases between. CDR3 bases: TGTGCCAGCAGCCCCGGACGGACCTACGAGCAGTACTTC. It yields the protein CASSPGRTYEQYF.

In this sample, this clone turned up a few times. This CDR3 is CASSLSGDRRYEKLFF. In DNA form, the CDR3 reads TGTGCCAGCAGCTTGTCCGGGGACAGGAGATATGAAAAACTGTTTTTT. This chain joins TRBV11-2 and TRBJ1-4; 8 nucleotides line up with TRBD1. The junction had 9 bases not matched to a gene; V was cut back by 3 bases and J by 6 bases. Germline CDR1 SGHAT, CDR2 FQNNGV. The CDR3 sequence is 16 residues long.

The chain carries TRBV6-4 and TRBJ2-2, with TRBD1 as a possible D gene (6 bases). V lost 5 bases and J lost 2, with 12 bases in between. This CDR3 has 15 amino acids. From germline, CDR1 is MRHNA and CDR2 SNTAGT. CDR3 coding DNA: TGTGCCAGCAGTCCGTCGGGACACAACACCGGGGAGCTGTTTTTT. It codes for CASSPSGHNTGELFF.

V and J are TRBV7-3 and TRBJ2-3, with 8 bases lining up with TRBD1. The CDR3 runs 15 residues. V lost 5 bases, J lost 3 bases, and 7 bases stayed unmatched. Germline V gene sequence: CDR1 SGHTA, CDR2 FQGTGA. The CDR3 protein is CASSRQGLVTDTQYF. For the CDR3, the DNA is TGTGCCAGCAGCCGACAGGGGCTAGTGACAGATACGCAGTATTTT.

The CDR3 is CASSFWGKSTGELFF. The CDR3 region has the DNA TGTGCCAGCAGTTTTTGGGGCAAGAGTACCGGGGAGCTGTTTTTT. The chain uses TRBV27 and TRBJ2-2; possible D gene TRBD1, 5 bases. Per the germline V gene, CDR1 is MNHEY and CDR2 is SMNVEV (reference sequence). The CDR3 has 15 residues. V gave up 3 bases and J gave up 5 bases, with 13 bases separating them.

The table lists this clone with a count of one. The rearrangement links TRBV12-5 to TRBJ2-1; tentatively, D is TRBD1 or TRBD2 (5 bases each). Germline loops: CDR1 LGHNT, CDR2 FRNRAP. CDR3 size: 16 residues. The ends were cut back, 3 bases at V and 2 bases at J, with 14 bases in the middle. Here the CDR3 DNA reads TGTGCTAGTGGTTTTAACGGGACCGTAACCTACAATGAGCAGTTCTTC. Protein sequence: CASGFNGTVTYNEQFF.

The rearrangement joins TRBV7-8 to TRBJ1-2; D possibly corresponds to TRBD1 (6 bases). Germline CDR1 reads SGHVS; CDR2 reads FQNEAQ. The V end was cut by 4 bases, the J end by 1 base, with 7 bases between. The CDR3 totals 13 residues. CDR3: CASSSDSNYGYTF. The CDR3 nucleotides read TGTGCCAGCAGCTCGGACAGTAACTATGGCTACACCTTC.

This clone has just one count. The chain is built from TRBV7-9 and TRBJ1-6, with D unresolved. This CDR3 is 11 amino acids long. Germline V gives CDR1 SEHNR, CDR2 FQNEAQ (reference sequence). The V and J ends lost 1 base and 10 bases respectively, with 2 bases between them. This chain's CDR3 is CASSLESPLHF. The CDR3, as DNA: TGTGCCAGCAGCTTAGAGTCACCCCTCCACTTT.

The chain combines TRBV4-1 with TRBJ2-3; TRBD2 matches at 7 bases. Trimming at V came to 2 bases and at J to 2 bases, leaving 16 bases not matched to a gene. CDR1 is MGHRA, CDR2 YSYEKL, per germline. The CDR3 sequence is 19 residues long. CDR3 DNA: TGCGCCAGCAGCCAACCACGAATCGGGGCTAGCGGTCCCACAGATACGCAGTATTTT. It translates to CASSQPRIGASGPTDTQYF.

The CDR3 bases are TGTGCCAGCAGCTTAGTGGGGGTAAGTCAGCCCCAGCATTTT. Encoded protein: CASSLVGVSQPQHF. The V call is TRBV7-8, the J call TRBJ1-5; a weak D match, TRBD1 (5 bases). The V and J ends lost 1 base and 6 bases respectively, with 10 bases between them. This CDR3 has 14 amino acids. Germline V gives CDR1 SGHVS, CDR2 FQNEAQ.

V is TRBV18 and J is TRBJ1-4; tentatively, D is TRBD1 (5 bases). The CDR3 has 14 amino acids. Germline V lookup: CDR1 KGHSH, CDR2 LQKENI. Trimming removed 2 bases at V and 8 bases at J, with 12 bases between. The CDR3 sequence: CASSPRVRDEKLFF. The CDR3 nucleotides are TGTGCCAGCTCACCAAGGGTTAGGGACGAAAAACTGTTTTTT.